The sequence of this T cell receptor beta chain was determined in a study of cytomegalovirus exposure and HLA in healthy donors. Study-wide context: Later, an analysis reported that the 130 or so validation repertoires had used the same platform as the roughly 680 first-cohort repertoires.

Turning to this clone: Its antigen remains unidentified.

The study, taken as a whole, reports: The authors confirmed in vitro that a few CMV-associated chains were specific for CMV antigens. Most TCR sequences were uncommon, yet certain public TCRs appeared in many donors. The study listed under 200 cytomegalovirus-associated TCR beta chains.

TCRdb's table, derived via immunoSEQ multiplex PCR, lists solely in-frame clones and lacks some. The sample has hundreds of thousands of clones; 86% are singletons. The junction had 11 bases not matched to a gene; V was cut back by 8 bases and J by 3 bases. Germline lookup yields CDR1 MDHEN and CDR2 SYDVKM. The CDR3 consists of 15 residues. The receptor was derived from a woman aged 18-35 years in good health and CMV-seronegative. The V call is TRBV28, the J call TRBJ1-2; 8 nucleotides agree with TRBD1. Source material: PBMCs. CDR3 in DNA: TGTGCCAGCTCTTACAACAGGGGGAGGGACTATGGCTACACCTTC. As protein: CASSYNRGRDYGYTF.